Below, 17 T cell receptor beta chains from the same sample are listed, as sequenced in a study of blood T cell repertoires in COVID-19. The repertoire was sequenced with immunoSEQ multiplex PCR; TCRdb's copy has only in-frame clones and lacks some. The data contain 200,000 to 300,000 clones, about 90% of them singletons. The specimen was peripheral blood. The receptors here all came from a woman between 40 and 50 years old who had recovered from COVID-19.

V gene TRBV19 combines with J gene TRBJ1-4; 9 bases align to TRBD1. With V trimmed by 3 bases and J by 8 bases, 13 bases remained unmatched. CDR1 LNHDA and CDR2 SQIVND come from the germline V gene (reference sequence). The CDR3 spans 17 residues. This chain's CDR3 is CASSIRTGAVVWEKLFF. The CDR3 DNA is TGTGCCAGTAGTATCCGGACAGGGGCAGTAGTATGGGAAAAACTGTTTTTT.

This clone came up a few times. Additional DNA sequences in this sample encode the identical CDR3. The V gene is TRBV5-1, the J gene TRBJ2-7; 9 bases align to TRBD2. The V gene's germline CDR1 is SGHRS and CDR2 YFSETQ. Unmatched junction bases numbered 2, after V lost 2 bases and J lost 2 bases. There are 14 residues in the CDR3. DNA for the CDR3: TGCGCCAGCAGCTTTAGCGGGGGTACCTACGAGCAGTACTTC. Protein sequence: CASSFSGGTYEQYF.

J is TRBJ1-4 and V is TRBV7-6, with D hard to call. The germline V gene has CDR1 SGHVS and CDR2 FNYEAQ. The CDR3 is 15 residues long. V was pared by 0 bases and J by 3 bases, with 8 bases between. CDR3 DNA sequence: TGTGCCAGCAGCTTAGCACTGGGAGCTAATGAAAAACTGTTTTTT. This encodes CASSLALGANEKLFF.

About this clone: Other nucleotide sequences from this sample produce the same CDR3. The chain's CDR3 is CASSWTVNTGELFF. The CDR3 DNA sequence: TGTGCCAGCAGTTGGACAGTGAACACCGGGGAGCTGTTTTTT. The chain has TRBV6-5 and TRBJ2-2, with D tentatively TRBD1 (6 bases). Per germline, CDR1 MNHEY and CDR2 SVGAGI. Trimming took 4 bases from V and 1 from J, leaving 7 bases between them. The CDR3 has 14 residues.

This rearrangement joins TRBV7-6 to TRBJ2-5; 9 bases are a match to TRBD2. V was pared by 5 bases and J by 5 bases, with 9 bases of the junction left unmatched. The CDR3 is 15 amino acids. Germline loops: CDR1 SGHVS, CDR2 FNYEAQ. In nucleotides, the CDR3 is TGTGCCAGCAGCCGGAGCGGGGGGCGGTCCGAGACCCAGTACTTC. It is translated as CASSRSGGRSETQYF.

The chain employs TRBV18 and TRBJ1-4; D may be TRBD1 (5 bases). This CDR3 is 15 amino acids long. Germline-derived CDR1 and CDR2 are KGHSH and LQKENI. V lost 6 bases and J lost 5, with 16 bases in between. CDR3 sequence reads: CASSPPDRPNEKLFF. The CDR3, as DNA: TGTGCCAGCTCCCCCCCTGACAGACCAAATGAAAAACTGTTTTTT.

This clone was recorded a few times. The rearrangement uses TRBV7-2 and TRBJ1-1, with D perhaps TRBD1 (6 bases). Looked up from germline, CDR1 is SGHTA and CDR2 is FQGNSA. The CDR3 length is 14 residues. V lost 5 bases and J lost 4, with 14 bases in between. As DNA, the CDR3 is TGTGCCAGCAGCCGGACGAGGGGGACCACTGAAGCTTTCTTT. It codes for CASSRTRGTTEAFF.

V and J are TRBV5-4 and TRBJ1-1; 7 nucleotides align to TRBD1. The trim removed 2 bases at V and 5 bases at J, leaving 15 bases unmatched. The CDR3 covers 17 residues. The germline V gene encodes CDR1 SGHNT and CDR2 YYREEE (reference sequence). The CDR3, as DNA: TGTGCCAGCAGCTTTTCCGGCGGAAGGGGGCAGTATACTGAAGCTTTCTTT. Amino acids: CASSFSGGRGQYTEAFF.

V gene TRBV14 combines with J gene TRBJ1-1, with TRBD1 matching 10 bases. CDR1 and CDR2 (germline): SGHDN, FVKESK. V lost 3 bases and J lost 4; bases outside the gene matches: 2. The CDR3 loop spans 14 amino acids. CDR3 sequence (DNA): TGTGCCAGCAGCCACCGGGACAGGGGCACTGAAGCTTTCTTT. It encodes CASSHRDRGTEAFF.

The V call is TRBV4-2, the J call TRBJ2-1; tentative D call: TRBD2 (6 bases). This CDR3 has 19 amino acids. The V end was cut by 1 base, the J end by 0 bases, with 19 bases between. Germline V CDR1 and CDR2: LGHNA, YNFKEQ. The CDR3 loop reads CASSQVEGLTHFSYNEQFF. CDR3 in DNA: TGTGCCAGCAGCCAAGTGGAAGGACTAACCCATTTCTCCTACAATGAGCAGTTCTTC.

The chain is built from TRBV2 and TRBJ1-5, with D perhaps TRBD1 (6 bases). CDR1 and CDR2 (germline): SNHLY, FYNNEI. The CDR3 runs to 15 residues. The V and J ends lost 5 bases and 0 bases respectively, with 11 bases between them. CDR3 in DNA: TGTGCCAGCAGTCTGGACAGATATAGCAATCAGCCCCAGCATTTT. It yields the protein CASSLDRYSNQPQHF.

The rearrangement uses TRBV3-1 (or the pseudogene TRBV3-2) and TRBJ1-2; 7 nucleotides line up with TRBD1. The CDR3 has 16 residues. Unmatched junction bases numbered 12, after V lost 4 bases and J lost 4 bases. Germline CDR1 and CDR2: LGHDT and YNNKEL (reference sequence). The CDR3 sequence is CASSPRTGRGVYGYTF. The CDR3 coding sequence is TGTGCCAGCAGCCCCCGGACAGGACGCGGGGTCTATGGCTACACCTTC.

The V call is TRBV4-3, the J call TRBJ1-2, with no clear D. V was trimmed by 0 bases and J by 3 bases, leaving 11 bases between them. Per the germline V gene, CDR1 is LGHNA and CDR2 is YSLEER. This CDR3 has 15 amino acids. The CDR3 DNA reads as TGCGCCAGCAGCCAAGATAGAAGGAGCTACTATGGCTACACCTTC. Amino acids: CASSQDRRSYYGYTF.

This clone has a handful of counts. J is TRBJ1-2 and V is TRBV29-1; 10 nucleotides agree with TRBD1. The CDR3 has 13 amino acids. CDR1 is SQVTM, CDR2 ANQGSEA, per germline. J was trimmed by 4 bases and V by 7 bases; bases with no gene match: 6. In nucleotides, the CDR3 is TGCAGCGCGGGGACAGGGGCTTTCTATGGCTACACCTTC. The encoded protein is CSAGTGAFYGYTF.

J is TRBJ2-5 and V is TRBV5-1; weak D call: TRBD2 (6 bases). Germline V CDR1 and CDR2: SGHRS, YFSETQ. Trimming stripped 0 bases from V and 7 bases from J, with 13 bases between. The CDR3 covers 14 residues. The CDR3 nucleotides are TGCGCCAGCAGCTTGGGCCAGGGACTCGGGACCCAGTACTTC. Encoded protein: CASSLGQGLGTQYF.

This sequence joins TRBV29-1 and TRBJ1-3; D is perhaps TRBD1 (5 bases). V lost 8 bases and J 5 bases, leaving 13 bases between the germline ends. CDR1 and CDR2 from the germline V gene are SQVTM and ANQGSEA. This CDR3 contains 12 residues. The CDR3 DNA follows: TGCAGCTTTCGGGGGTTACGAAACACCATATATTTT. This encodes CSFRGLRNTIYF. Combining the CDR3 with reference TRBV29-1 and TRBJ1-3 gives the whole variable domain SAVISQKPSRDICQRGTSLTIQCQVDSQVTMMFWYRQQPGQSLTLIATANQGSEATYESGFVIDKFPISRPNLTFSTLTVSNMSPEDSSIYLCSFRGLRNTIYFGEGSWLTVV.

The rearrangement joins TRBV11-2 to TRBJ1-1; maybe TRBD1 (6 bases). V was cut by 3 bases and J by 4 bases, with 12 bases left in between. Germline CDR1 SGHAT, CDR2 FQNNGV. The CDR3 is made up of 14 amino acids. The CDR3 coding sequence is TGTGCCAGCAGCTTTACAGGGTGGAGCACTGAAGCTTTCTTT. As protein: CASSFTGWSTEAFF.